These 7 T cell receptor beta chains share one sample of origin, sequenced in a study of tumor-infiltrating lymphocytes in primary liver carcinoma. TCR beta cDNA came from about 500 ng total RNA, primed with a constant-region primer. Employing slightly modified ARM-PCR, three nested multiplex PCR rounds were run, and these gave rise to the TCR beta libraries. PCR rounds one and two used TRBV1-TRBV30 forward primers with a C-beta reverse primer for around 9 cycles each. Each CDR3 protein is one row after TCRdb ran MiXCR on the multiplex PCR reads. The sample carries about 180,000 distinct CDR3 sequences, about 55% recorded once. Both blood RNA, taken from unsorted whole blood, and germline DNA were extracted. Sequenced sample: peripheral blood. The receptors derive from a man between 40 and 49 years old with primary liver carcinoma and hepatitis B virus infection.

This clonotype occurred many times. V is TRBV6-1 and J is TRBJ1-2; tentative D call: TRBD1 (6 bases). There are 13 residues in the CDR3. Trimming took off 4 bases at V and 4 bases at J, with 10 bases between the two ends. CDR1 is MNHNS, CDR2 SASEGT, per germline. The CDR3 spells CASSGGQFYGYTF. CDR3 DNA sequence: TGTGCCAGCAGTGGAGGACAGTTCTATGGCTACACCTTC.

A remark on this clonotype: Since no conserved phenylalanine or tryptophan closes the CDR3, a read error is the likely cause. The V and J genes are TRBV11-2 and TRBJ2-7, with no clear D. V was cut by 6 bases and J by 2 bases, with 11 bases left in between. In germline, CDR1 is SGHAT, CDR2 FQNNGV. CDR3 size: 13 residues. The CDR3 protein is CASRLSPTYEQYS. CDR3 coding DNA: TGTGCCAGCAGATTAAGCCCCACCTACGAGCAGTACTCC.

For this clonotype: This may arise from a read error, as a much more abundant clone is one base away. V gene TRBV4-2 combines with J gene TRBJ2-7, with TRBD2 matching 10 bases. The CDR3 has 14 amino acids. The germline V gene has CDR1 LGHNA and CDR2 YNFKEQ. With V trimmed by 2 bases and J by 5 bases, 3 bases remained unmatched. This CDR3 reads CASSQYGTSDEQYF. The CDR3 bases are TGTGCCAGCAGCCAATATGGGACTAGCGACGAGCAGTACTTC.

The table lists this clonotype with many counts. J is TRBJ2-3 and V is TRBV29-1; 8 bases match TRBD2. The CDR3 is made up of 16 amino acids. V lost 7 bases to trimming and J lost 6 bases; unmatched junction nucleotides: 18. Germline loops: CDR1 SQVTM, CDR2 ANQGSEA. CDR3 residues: CSALRSGGPMGDTQYF. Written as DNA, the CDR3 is TGCAGCGCCCTTCGGTCGGGAGGGCCTATGGGGGATACGCAGTATTTT.

This chain's CDR3 is CASSQGTSSYEQYF. The CDR3 region has the DNA TGTGCCAGCAGCCAAGGGACTAGCTCATACGAGCAGTACTTC. The chain is built from TRBV4-2 and TRBJ2-7, with 8 bases identical to TRBD2. The CDR3 spans 14 residues. Per the germline V gene, CDR1 is LGHNA and CDR2 is YNFKEQ. The V gene end was trimmed by 1 base and the J gene end by 4 bases; junction bases not matched to a gene: 3.

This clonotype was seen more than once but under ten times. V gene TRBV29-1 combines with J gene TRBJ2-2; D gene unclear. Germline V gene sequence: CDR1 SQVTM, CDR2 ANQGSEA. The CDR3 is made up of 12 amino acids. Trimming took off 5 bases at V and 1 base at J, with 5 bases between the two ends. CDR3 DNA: TGCAGCGTTTTTGGGAACACCGGGGAGCTGTTTTTT. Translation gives CSVFGNTGELFF.

CDR3 protein: CANSNSGRNEQFF. In DNA form, the CDR3 reads TGTGCCAACTCTAATAGCGGGAGGAATGAGCAGTTCTTC. The chain is built from TRBV6-5 and TRBJ2-1, with 10 positions matching TRBD2. Looked up from germline, CDR1 is MNHEY and CDR2 is SVGAGI. The CDR3 runs 13 residues. The V gene end was trimmed by 10 bases and the J gene end by 7 bases; junction bases not matched to a gene: 7.